This T cell receptor (beta chain) was captured by sequencing in a study of blood T cell repertoires in COVID-19. Study-level information: Both acute and convalescent COVID-19 samples were obtained from the United States, Italy and Spain. PBMCs, B-cell-depleted T cells, or T cells were the source of the cDNA or gDNA that made up the material.

There are a few counts of this clone. Study processing details: Reference gene primer amplification yielded estimated nucleated cell counts. TCRdb's table, derived via immunoSEQ multiplex PCR, lists solely in-frame clones and lacks some. The DNA gave D and trimming, while V, J and clone size come from that table. The sample has about 15,000 clones; around 82% are singletons. CDR1 is LNHDA, CDR2 SQIVND, per germline (reference sequence). CDR3 length: 13 amino acids. Deletions cut 2 bases from V and 5 bases from J, with 10 bases between. The material sequenced was peripheral blood. The chain joins TRBV19 to TRBJ2-7; tentative D call: TRBD1 (5 bases). This TCR derives from a human donor in a cohort sampled during active COVID-19. For the CDR3, the DNA is TGTGCCAGTAGTATAATGCAGGGCGACGAGCAGTACTTC. This gives the protein CASSIMQGDEQYF.